This T cell receptor (beta chain) was identified during a study of blood T cell repertoires in COVID-19. Germline values: CDR1 MNHEY, CDR2 SMNVEV (reference sequence). V dropped 5 bases and J dropped 7 bases, with 15 bases sitting between them. The length of the CDR3 is 14 residues. Method: immunoSEQ multiplex PCR; TCRdb's copy keeps in-frame clones and lacks some. The sample lists tens of thousands of clones; nearly 95% were seen once. The sample consisted of peripheral blood. The TCR was taken from a human donor with active COVID-19. The donor label of this sample is uncertain. The chain is built from TRBV27 and TRBJ1-5; no reliable D call. The CDR3 bases are TGTGCCAGCAGTCCCGTAGGGAGGGTCCAGCCCCAGCATTTT. Its translation is CASSPVGRVQPQHF.